The next 3 T cell receptor beta chains were all read from a single sample in a study of blood T cell repertoires in COVID-19. TCRdb keeps only in-frame clones here, not all; method: immunoSEQ multiplex PCR. Of more than 300,000 clones in the sample, just under 90% are singletons; the top ten hold 1.8%. Sequenced material: peripheral blood. These receptors were obtained from a woman in her 30s with COVID-19, enrolled during active disease.

The gene calls are TRBV4-1 and TRBJ2-1; possible D gene TRBD1, 5 bases. The CDR3 totals 16 residues. V dropped 1 base and J dropped 8 bases, with 18 bases sitting between them. Germline lookup yields CDR1 MGHRA and CDR2 YSYEKL. This CDR3 is CASSQVLDQRTHEQFF. CDR3 bases: TGCGCCAGCAGCCAAGTTCTGGACCAGAGGACACATGAGCAGTTCTTC.

In its sample, this clone was seen many times. The chain uses TRBV29-1 and TRBJ1-3; the D gene is possibly TRBD1 (5 bases). Germline-derived CDR1 and CDR2 are SQVTM and ANQGSEA. V was trimmed by 0 bases and J by 2 bases, leaving 17 bases between them. This CDR3 comprises 17 residues. The CDR3 coding sequence is TGCAGCGTTGAAGATCCTGCGGGGGACCCTACTGGAAACACCATATATTTT. Translation gives CSVEDPAGDPTGNTIYF.

This chain uses TRBV27 with TRBJ2-3, with 12 positions matching TRBD2. V was clipped by 6 bases and J by 5 bases; unmatched bases: 12. The CDR3 has 17 residues. CDR1 is MNHEY, CDR2 SMNVEV, per germline (reference sequence). CDR3 sequence reads: CASSAIRLAGAGDTQYF. The CDR3 DNA follows: TGTGCCAGCAGCGCTATTAGACTAGCGGGGGCGGGAGATACGCAGTATTTT.